This T cell receptor beta chain was observed in a study of blood T cell repertoires in COVID-19. Repertoires were generated with immunoSEQ multiplex PCR, while TCRdb's copy carries only in-frame clones and drops some. This table has roughly 290,000 clones, approximately 86% appearing once. The CDR3 is made up of 14 amino acids. The ends were cut back, 6 bases at V and 3 bases at J, with 17 bases in the middle. Looked up from germline, CDR1 is SQVTM and CDR2 is ANQGSEA. Sequences were obtained from peripheral blood. The clonotype was recovered from a woman aged 30 to 39 who had recovered from COVID-19. The V gene is TRBV29-1, the J gene TRBJ1-2; TRBD1 is a possible D gene (5 bases). This CDR3 reads CSVASKGRDYGYTF. The CDR3 DNA follows: TGCAGCGTGGCTTCAAAAGGCAGGGACTATGGCTACACCTTC.